The T cell receptor beta chain described here comes from a study of human T cells and chemical hapten exposure. Study-wide findings and caveats: The study found expanded TCRs formed significantly more large CDR3 similarity clusters than controls.

MiXCR was run by TCRdb on the RACE reads, yielding one entry per CDR3 protein. The data show about 90,000 distinct CDR3 sequences, roughly a tenth seen once. V gave up 5 bases and J gave up 7 bases; unmatched junction bases: 9. The CDR3 sequence is 16 residues long. Germline V gene sequence: CDR1 MGHDK, CDR2 SYGVNS. Time point indicated: patch test 3, about 24 weeks after DPC sensitization. Treatment: therapeutic diphenylcyclopropenone sensitization with weekly scalp DPC. In the case of this clonotype: Antigen unknown.

The chain couples TRBV25-1 to TRBJ2-1; 12 positions agree with TRBD2. The receptor's source is a woman in her twenties or thirties with alopecia areata. Some clones in this sample may be carry-over from other donors' samples. This specimen was whole blood, taken in connection with sensitization to the hapten diphenylcyclopropenone (DPC). CDR3 loop: CASSPRTSGNRNEQFF. For the CDR3, the DNA is TGTGCCAGCAGTCCACGGACTAGCGGGAATCGGAATGAGCAGTTCTTC. The whole variable domain, remainder taken from reference TRBV25-1 and TRBJ2-1, is EADIYQTPRYLVIGTGKKITLECSQTMGHDKMYWYQQDPGMELHLIHYSYGVNSTEKGDLSSESTVSRIRTEHFPLTLESARPSHTSQYLCASSPRTSGNRNEQFFGPGTRLTVL.